This TCR beta chain was retrieved from a study of control samples from healthy donors and cancer patients. Only in-frame clones appear in the TCRdb table, and some are missing; sequencing was by immunoSEQ multiplex PCR. Among over 150,000 clones listed, 85% to 95% were seen once. The CDR3 has 12 residues. The germline gives CDR1 MNHNY, CDR2 SVGAGI (reference sequence). Trimming shortened V by 2 bases and J by 7 bases, and 9 bases separated the two germline ends. The V and J genes are TRBV6-6 and TRBJ2-7; unclear D gene. The source of this sequence is a woman aged 18-29 years in good health. Sequencing was done on a sample of blood. The chain's CDR3 is CASSYKGWEQYF. CDR3 bases: TGTGCCAGCAGTTACAAGGGTTGGGAGCAGTACTTC.